This TCR beta chain was captured by sequencing in a study of OX40 agonist ivuxolimab in advanced cancers. Whole-study context: Prior anti-PD-1, anti-PD-L1 or anti-CTLA-4 therapy did not bar entry, and more than 35% had some. The study reported partial responses in three patients: one hepatocellular carcinoma, two cutaneous melanoma.

Here immunoSEQ multiplex PCR was the method, and the copy in TCRdb shows in-frame clones only, minus some. The data show about 19,000 clones, 78% seen once. This CDR3 is 13 amino acids long. Germline CDR1 is SNHLY and CDR2 is FYNNEI. V trimming: 6 bases; J trimming: 6 bases; junction bases outside the gene matches: 4. In this sample, this clone is medium-sized. This sequence originates from an adult with an advanced solid tumor such as melanoma, head and neck, liver or kidney cancer. The chain joins TRBV2 to TRBJ2-7; TRBD1 matches at 11 bases. This specimen consisted of CD4+ or CD8+ T cells sorted from blood, obtained in a trial of the OX40 agonist ivuxolimab. CDR3 in DNA: TGTGCCAGCAGAGCCGGGACAGGGGGCGAGCAGTACTTC. This gives the protein CASRAGTGGEQYF.